Below are 13 T cell receptor beta chains sequenced from a single sample in a study of blood T cell repertoires in COVID-19 (dated by TCRdb to 2020 to 2021). Receptor amplification or capture employed the immunoSEQ multiplex PCR assay. The table comes from immuneACCESS by way of TCRdb, which keeps in-frame sequences with V and J called. Part of the clones is missing from these tables; in studies checked, under half for an unresolved V gene and the rest for unknown reasons. For this sample the table gives around 72,000 clones, of which approximately 85% were detected only once. The ten largest clones capture approximately 30% of the sample. The sample consisted of peripheral blood. The source of these receptors is a man over 45 with acute or convalescent COVID-19.

The sample holds a few counts of this clone. V gene TRBV9 combines with J gene TRBJ1-1, with TRBD1 matching over 7 bases. The V and J ends lost 1 base and 0 bases, in that order; junction bases with no gene match: 3. Germline V lookup: CDR1 SGDLS, CDR2 YYNGEE. The length of the CDR3 is 15 residues. CDR3 residues: CASSVSTGMNTEAFF. The CDR3 nucleotides read TGTGCCAGCAGCGTATCGACAGGGATGAACACTGAAGCTTTCTTT.

Only a few counts were recorded for this clone. V gene TRBV24-1 combines with J gene TRBJ1-6; D perhaps matches TRBD1 (5 bases). Germline CDR1 KGHDR, CDR2 SFDVKD. V lost 4 bases and J lost 8, with 17 bases in between. CDR3 size: 16 residues. Here the CDR3 DNA reads TGTGCCACCAGTGAGAGTGGGGCGCGGATGGATTCACCCCTCCACTTT. Its translation: CATSESGARMDSPLHF.

The J gene is TRBJ2-1, the V gene TRBV25-1, with 7 positions matching TRBD2. Germline lookup yields CDR1 MGHDK and CDR2 SYGVNS. This CDR3 comprises 15 residues. V was clipped by 0 bases and J by 2 bases; unmatched bases: 1. As DNA, the CDR3 is TGTGCCAGCAGTGAATACAGCGGGGCCTACAATGAGCAGTTCTTC. Amino acid sequence: CASSEYSGAYNEQFF.

The chain is built from TRBV5-1 and TRBJ1-2, with a tentative D call TRBD1 (6 bases). The ends were cut back, 4 bases at V and 6 bases at J, with 13 bases in the middle. Germline loops: CDR1 SGHRS, CDR2 YFSETQ. The CDR3 is made up of 13 amino acids. The CDR3 protein is CASSRRQDHGYTF. CDR3 sequence (DNA): TGCGCCAGCAGCCGGAGACAGGATCATGGCTACACCTTC.

This chain joins TRBV30 and TRBJ1-4, with a possible D match to TRBD1 (5 bases). The germline CDR1 and CDR2 sequences are GTSNPN and SVGIG (reference sequence). The V gene lost 3 bases and the J gene lost 8 bases, with 13 bases spanning the gap. The CDR3 loop spans 13 amino acids. The CDR3: CAWSLRGKEKLFF. The CDR3 DNA reads TGTGCCTGGAGCCTCCGGGGGAAGGAAAAACTGTTTTTT.

The DNA for the CDR3 is TGTGCCAGCACCCCTCAGTCGCCACCATATAATTCACCCCTCCACTTT. It translates to CASTPQSPPYNSPLHF. This chain connects TRBV3-1 (or the pseudogene TRBV3-2) to TRBJ1-6; the D is unclear. Trimming removed 7 bases from V and 4 bases from J, with 17 bases in between. This CDR3 region has 16 residues. CDR1 is LGHDT, CDR2 YNNKEL, per germline (reference sequence).

The chain recombines TRBV2 with TRBJ2-5, with D possibly being TRBD2 (5 bases). This CDR3 has 12 amino acids. Germline CDR1 and CDR2: SNHLY and FYNNEI. V was pared by 10 bases and J by 1 base, with 10 bases between. The CDR3 region has the DNA TGTGCCACACACCGGGGCCAAGAGACCCAGTACTTC. As protein: CATHRGQETQYF.

Of note for this clone: Different DNA sequences within this sample yield the same CDR3. The J gene is TRBJ2-7, the V gene TRBV5-4, with D perhaps TRBD2 (6 bases). The germline V and J ends were trimmed by 0 bases and 6 bases, with 7 bases remaining between them. The CDR3 extends over 12 amino acids. CDR1 and CDR2 (germline): SGHNT, YYREEE (reference sequence). The CDR3 loop is CASSLVGGEQYF. The DNA of the CDR3 is TGTGCCAGCAGCTTGGTCGGGGGCGAGCAGTACTTC.

The chain's CDR3 is CASNGKTGVNSPLHF. The CDR3 region has the DNA TGTGCCAGCAATGGAAAGACAGGGGTTAATTCACCCCTCCACTTT. This chain uses TRBV28 with TRBJ1-6; 8 nucleotides align to TRBD1. The CDR3 extends over 15 amino acids. The germline gives CDR1 MDHEN, CDR2 SYDVKM. Losses at the gene ends were 7 bases for V and 6 bases for J; bases not matched to a gene: 8.

The chain uses TRBV4-2 and TRBJ2-5; the D is unclear. The V gene lost 4 bases and the J gene lost 4 bases, with 10 bases spanning the gap. The CDR3 runs to 13 residues. Per the germline V gene, CDR1 is LGHNA and CDR2 is YNFKEQ. The CDR3 nucleotides are TGTGCCAGCAGCCCTAGACTTGGAGAGACCCAGTACTTC. Its protein product is CASSPRLGETQYF.

The chain joins TRBV9 to TRBJ1-1; possibly TRBD1 for D (6 bases). CDR1 is SGDLS, CDR2 YYNGEE, per germline. The CDR3 covers 15 residues. The germline V and J ends were trimmed by 3 bases and 2 bases, with 14 bases remaining between them. The CDR3 DNA reads as TGTGCCAGCAGCGGGACAGCGTTGGGCAACACTGAAGCTTTCTTT. Translation: CASSGTALGNTEAFF.

The genes are TRBV19 and TRBJ1-2, with 9 positions matching TRBD1. There are 13 residues in the CDR3. Trimming removed 3 bases from V and 8 bases from J; junction bases left unmatched: 4. Germline V CDR1 and CDR2: LNHDA, SQIVND (reference sequence). This chain's CDR3 is CASSIDRGKGYTF. CDR3 DNA: TGTGCCAGTAGTATCGACAGGGGGAAAGGCTACACCTTC.

The J gene is TRBJ1-1, the V gene TRBV6-6; 10 bases line up with TRBD1. This CDR3 contains 13 residues. The germline V gene encodes CDR1 MNHNY and CDR2 SVGAGI (reference sequence). The V segment lost 0 bases and the J segment 8 bases; nucleotides outside the gene matches: 0. CDR3 amino acids: CASSYSGQGEAFF. The DNA for the CDR3 is TGTGCCAGCAGTTACTCGGGACAGGGGGAAGCTTTCTTT.